This paragraph covers one T cell receptor beta chain sequence. The data derive from a study of cytomegalovirus exposure and HLA in healthy donors. Trimming left V 2 bases short and J 0 bases short, with 5 bases between. The CDR3 has 14 residues. Germline lookup yields CDR1 MNHEY and CDR2 SVGAGI. Repertoires were generated with immunoSEQ multiplex PCR, while TCRdb's copy carries only in-frame clones and drops some. The sample includes about 280,000 clones, 88% seen only once; the top ten take about 0.85%. The receptor comes from a woman under 30 in good health and CMV-seronegative. The gene calls are TRBV6-5 and TRBJ1-3; no reliable D call. Material for sequencing was PBMCs. The DNA of the CDR3 is TGTGCCAGCAGTTACAGCACCTCTGGAAACACCATATATTTT. It is translated as CASSYSTSGNTIYF.